This is a list of T cell receptor beta chains from one sample in a study of regulatory T cells in long-lasting Graves disease. TCRdb processed the multiplex PCR reads anew with MiXCR; each CDR3 protein has one entry. The sample lists about 450,000 distinct CDR3 sequences; roughly 15% were seen once. The same specimen was also included in a second study, on T cells in Graves' hyperthyroidism and ophthalmopathy.

The starting material was peripheral blood mononuclear cells (PBMCs), obtained at new diagnosis, from a patient treated with antithyroid drugs. The source of these receptors is a young woman with Graves disease. The CDR3 runs from the conserved cysteine through the conserved F or W. The D gene is left open where the match is weak. The size field is filled for only some rows; it gives once, few, many or a size class.

many	TRBV5-1	TRBJ1-2	TRBD1	TGCGCCAGCAGCCCCATGGACAGGAAAAACTATGGCTACACCTTC	CASSPMDRKNYGYTF
many	TRBV4-2	TRBJ2-5	TRBD2	TGTGCCAGCAGCCAAGGTAGTAGAGCGGGAGTAGGAGAGACCCAGTACTTC	CASSQGSRAGVGETQYF
many	TRBV7-9	TRBJ2-1	TRBD2	TGTGCCAGCAGCATTTGGACTAGCGGGAACTACAATGAGCAGTTCTTC	CASSIWTSGNYNEQFF
few	TRBV6-2/TRBV6-3	TRBJ2-7	TRBD1	TGTGCCAGCAGTTTCCTACAGGGGCGGTCCTACGAGCAGTACTTC	CASSFLQGRSYEQYF
-	TRBV28	TRBJ2-3	TRBD2	TGTGCCAGCAGCCCGGGACTAGCGGGAGGGGACGATACGCAGTATTTT	CASSPGLAGGDDTQYF
many	TRBV28	TRBJ1-5	-	TGTGCCAGCAGTGAGTGGAGGGAGAATCAGCCCCAGCATTTT	CASSEWRENQPQHF
-	TRBV20-1	TRBJ2-1	TRBD2	TGCAGTGCTAGTGTTGCTAGCGGGGGCTATGAGCAGTTCTTC	CSASVASGGYEQFF
-	TRBV4-3	TRBJ2-7	TRBD2	TGCGCCAGCAGCCAACGACTAGCGGAAGATGCCTACGAGCAGTACTTC	CASSQRLAEDAYEQYF
few	TRBV10-2	TRBJ1-5	TRBD1	TGCGCCAGCAGTGTAACAGGGGAGAATCAGCCCCAGCATTTT	CASSVTGENQPQHF
many	TRBV7-3	TRBJ1-1	-	TGTGCCAGCAGTCCTCAGGGGAGGTCCACTGAAGCTTTCTTT	CASSPQGRSTEAFF
once	TRBV9	TRBJ2-1	TRBD2	TGTGCCAGCAGCGGGGGACTAGCGGGGGAAAACAATGAGCAGTTCTTC	CASSGGLAGENNEQFF
many	TRBV6-2/TRBV6-3	TRBJ2-5	-	TGTGCCAGCAATTGGGACTCAAACCGAGAGACCCAGTACTTC	CASNWDSNRETQYF
many	TRBV6-1	TRBJ2-3	-	TGTGCCAGCAGACAGCCCGCGAGAGATACGCAGTATTTT	CASRQPARDTQYF
few	TRBV29-1	TRBJ1-2	-	TGCAGCGCCCTGGGGTTCGGCGGCTACACCTTC	CSALGFGGYTF
many	TRBV3-1	TRBJ2-7	TRBD2	TGTGCCAGCAGCCAGTCTAGCGGGAGTTCCTACGAGCAGTACTTC	CASSQSSGSSYEQYF
few	TRBV19	TRBJ2-1	TRBD2	TGTGCCAGTAGTATTAGCGGGAGGGCCGGGAATGAGCAGTTCTTC	CASSISGRAGNEQFF
many	TRBV27	TRBJ2-1	TRBD2	TGTGCCAGCAGTTGGGGACTAGGCTCCTACAATGAGCAGTTCTTC	CASSWGLGSYNEQFF
-	TRBV28	TRBJ2-1	TRBD2	TGTGCCAGCAGTTTATTCGCGGGACTAGCACCTTACAATGAGCAGTTCTTC	CASSLFAGLAPYNEQFF
many	TRBV6-2/TRBV6-3	TRBJ2-3	-	TGTGCCAGCAGTTACCGCCAGGGGATCACAGATACGCAGTATTTT	CASSYRQGITDTQYF
-	TRBV29-1	TRBJ2-1	TRBD2	TGCAGCGTTGAGGACACTAGCGGGAGTTTCTATGAGCAGTTCTTC	CSVEDTSGSFYEQFF
few	TRBV6-9	TRBJ2-3	TRBD1	TGTGCCAGCAGTTCAACAGGGGCTTCCCTTCATACGCAGTATTTT	CASSSTGASLHTQYF
many	TRBV12-3/TRBV12-4	TRBJ2-3	TRBD2	TGTGCCAGCAGTTTAGCGTTCGGGCTAGCGGGAGGCTCTAGCACAGATACGCAGTATTTT	CASSLAFGLAGGSSTDTQYF
-	TRBV6-1	TRBJ2-1	TRBD1	TGTGCCAGCTGGGACAGGGGATTCGGGGAGCAGTTCTTC	CASWDRGFGEQFF
many	TRBV30	TRBJ2-1	TRBD2	TGTGCCTGGAGTGAGGTACTAGCGGATTACAATGAGCAGTTCTTC	CAWSEVLADYNEQFF
few	TRBV2	TRBJ2-5	-	TGTGCCAGCAGTGAGGAGTCGCAGGCGGGCCAAGAGACCCAGTACTTC	CASSEESQAGQETQYF
many	TRBV7-3	TRBJ2-1	-	TGTGCCAGCAGCCCCGTTTGGAGCGGACCCTACAATGAGCAGTTCTTC	CASSPVWSGPYNEQFF
many	TRBV7-2	TRBJ2-3	-	TGTGCCAGCAGCGCAGGGGAAAGAGGCGGTACGCAGTATTTT	CASSAGERGGTQYF
-	TRBV7-8	TRBJ2-4	-	TGTGCCAGCAGCTTATCCCCGGGGGCTGAAGCCAAAAACATTCAGTACTTC	CASSLSPGAEAKNIQYF
many	TRBV28	TRBJ2-7	-	TGTGCCAGCATTGGGGGACACCTTTCCTACGAGCAGTACTTC	CASIGGHLSYEQYF
-	TRBV7-8	TRBJ1-4	-	TGTGCCAGCAGTCCGAGGATCCGGACAGTTCGGGGTGAAAAACTGTTTTTT	CASSPRIRTVRGEKLFF
-	TRBV6-1	TRBJ2-5	TRBD1	TGTGCCAGCAGTAACGACAGGGTAGAGGAGACCCAGTACTTC	CASSNDRVEETQYF
many	TRBV4-1	TRBJ2-5	TRBD1	TGCGCCAGCAGCCAAGGCGACAGGGGAGAGACCCAGTACTTC	CASSQGDRGETQYF
-	TRBV4-1	TRBJ1-5	-	TGCGCCAGCAGCGGACGGGACGGTCCCTATCAGCCCCAGCATTTT	CASSGRDGPYQPQHF
many	TRBV2	TRBJ2-1	TRBD2	TGTGCCAGCAGTGAAGGGGAGGGATACTACAATGAGCAGTTCTTC	CASSEGEGYYNEQFF
many	TRBV9	TRBJ1-1	-	TGTGCCAGCAGCGTAGACGGGATACTGAACACTGAAGCTTTCTTT	CASSVDGILNTEAFF
many	TRBV11-2	TRBJ2-7	-	TGTGCCAGCGGATACTACGAGCAGTACTTC	CASGYYEQYF
many	TRBV7-2	TRBJ2-7	-	TGTGCCAGCAGCTTACTGGGAGACGAGCAGTACTTC	CASSLLGDEQYF
many	TRBV6-1	TRBJ1-2	TRBD1	TGTGCCAGCAGGCTGGACAGGGTGTCGTGGGGCTACACCTTC	CASRLDRVSWGYTF
few	TRBV20-1	TRBJ1-1	-	TGCAGTGCTGTCCCGGGGAACCCCATTGAAGCTTTCTTT	CSAVPGNPIEAFF
few	TRBV19	TRBJ1-1	-	TGTGCCAGCAAGGTGGGGAACACTGAAGCTTTCTTT	CASKVGNTEAFF
many	TRBV11-2	TRBJ1-4	-	TGTGCCAGCAGCTTAGACAACACTGACCTCGCCAATGAAAAACTGTTTTTT	CASSLDNTDLANEKLFF
many	TRBV5-5	TRBJ1-1	-	TGTGCCAGCAGCTTTCCTGGACATTACACTGAAGCTTTCTTT	CASSFPGHYTEAFF
many	TRBV18	TRBJ1-3	TRBD1	TGTGCCAGCTCACCTCAACAGGGGGTTGGAAACACCATATATTTT	CASSPQQGVGNTIYF
many	TRBV11-2	TRBJ2-7	-	TGTGCCAGCAGCATACCCTACTACGAGCAGTACTTC	CASSIPYYEQYF
-	TRBV19	TRBJ2-7	-	TGTGCCCAAGTAGAGAGTTCTACCTACGAGCAGTACTTC	CAQVESSTYEQYF
many	TRBV7-9	TRBJ2-5	-	TGTGCCAGCAGTGACCGGAGACGGGAAGAGACCCAGTACTTC	CASSDRRREETQYF
many	TRBV6-1	TRBJ2-7	-	TGTGCCAGCACCCGCGGGACGGCCTCCTACGAGCAGTACTTC	CASTRGTASYEQYF
many	TRBV12-3/TRBV12-4	TRBJ1-2	-	TGTGCCAGCAGCACGAACGGTGACTATGGCTACACCTTC	CASSTNGDYGYTF
few	TRBV19	TRBJ2-6	TRBD2	TGTGCCAGTAGTATTCGGACTAGTATGGGTTCTGGGGCCAACGTCCTGACTTTC	CASSIRTSMGSGANVLTF
many	TRBV27	TRBJ1-1	-	TGTGCCAGCAGTCTGACAGGTGTCGTTATGACTGAAGCTTTCTTT	CASSLTGVVMTEAFF
many	TRBV12-3/TRBV12-4	TRBJ1-1	-	TGTGCCAGCAGGGACGCCGTCACTGAAGCTTTCTTT	CASRDAVTEAFF
-	TRBV7-6	TRBJ1-4	-	TGTGCCAGCAGCGGGTCGAGGGGCGCTTCAAAAAAACTGTTTTTT	CASSGSRGASKKLFF
many	TRBV28	TRBJ2-5	-	TGTGCCAGCAGCTTGGCCGGGCTTCAAGAGACCCAGTACTTC	CASSLAGLQETQYF